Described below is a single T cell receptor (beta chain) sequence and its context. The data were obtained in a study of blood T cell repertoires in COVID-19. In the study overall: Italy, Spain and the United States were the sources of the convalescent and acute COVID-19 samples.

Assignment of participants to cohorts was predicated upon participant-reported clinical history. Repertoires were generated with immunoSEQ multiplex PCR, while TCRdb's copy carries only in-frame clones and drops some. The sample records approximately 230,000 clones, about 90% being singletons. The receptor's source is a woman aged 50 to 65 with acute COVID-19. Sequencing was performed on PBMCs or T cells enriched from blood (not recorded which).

CDR3: CASSLVGHANTGELFF. In DNA form, the CDR3 reads TGCGCCAGCAGCTTGGTGGGGCACGCGAACACCGGGGAGCTGTTTTTT. The chain links TRBV5-1 to TRBJ2-2; tentative D call: TRBD1 (5 bases). This CDR3 has 16 residues. V shed 0 bases and J shed 0 bases, with 9 bases lying between them. Looked up from germline, CDR1 is SGHRS and CDR2 is YFSETQ.